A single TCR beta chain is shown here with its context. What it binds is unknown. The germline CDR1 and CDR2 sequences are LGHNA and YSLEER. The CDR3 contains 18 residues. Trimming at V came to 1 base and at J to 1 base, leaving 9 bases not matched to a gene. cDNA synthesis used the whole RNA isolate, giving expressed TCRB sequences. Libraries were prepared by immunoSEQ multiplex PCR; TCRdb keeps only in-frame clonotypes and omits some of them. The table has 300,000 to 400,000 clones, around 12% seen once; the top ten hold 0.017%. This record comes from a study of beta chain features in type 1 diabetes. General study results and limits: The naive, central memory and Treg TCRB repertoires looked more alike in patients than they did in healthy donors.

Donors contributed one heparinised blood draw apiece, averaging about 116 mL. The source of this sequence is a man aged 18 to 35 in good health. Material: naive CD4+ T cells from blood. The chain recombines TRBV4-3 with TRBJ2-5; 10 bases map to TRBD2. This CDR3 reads CASSQGLAGANIQETQYF. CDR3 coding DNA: TGCGCCAGCAGCCAAGGCCTAGCGGGAGCAAACATCCAAGAGACCCAGTACTTC.